This TCR beta chain emerged from a study of blood T cell repertoires in COVID-19. Across the study: The analysed material was cDNA or gDNA that came from T cells, B-cell-depleted T cells, or PBMCs.

Between the trimmed V and J ends, which lost 3 bases and 2 bases, there was a span of 8 bases. The CDR3 runs 14 residues. Germline lookup yields CDR1 MNHEY and CDR2 SMNVEV (reference sequence). TCRdb keeps only in-frame clones here, not all; method: immunoSEQ multiplex PCR. The table has about 170,000 clones, 70% to 85% seen once. Cohorts were based on clinical histories the participants reported. Donors in Cohort 3 who had recovered were those with two negative PCRs, healthcare professional clearance, or resolution of their symptoms. The chain joins TRBV27 to TRBJ1-5, with D unresolved. This sequence was found in a man in his fifties who had recovered from COVID-19. Sequencing was done on a sample of PBMCs or T cells enriched from blood (not recorded which). Here the CDR3 DNA reads TGTGCCAGCAGTTTGCAGTGGCGCAATCAGCCCCAGCATTTT. Residues: CASSLQWRNQPQHF.